These T cell receptor beta chains were read from a single sample in a study of shared clonotypes between healthy human individuals. Repertoires were generated with immunoSEQ multiplex PCR, while TCRdb's copy carries only in-frame clones and drops some. The sample records about 2.1 million clones, 93% being singletons. Sample: naive CD8+ T cells from PBMCs. The source of these receptors is a man between 18 and 29 years old in good health. Some clones in this sample may be carry-over from other donors' samples. Both conserved end residues are part of each CDR3. Fields, in order: D gene, V gene, clone size, J gene, CDR3 protein, CDR3 DNA. The D gene is left open where the match is weak. Clone size is stated in some rows and not others, as once, few, many or a class when expanded.

>-|TRBV7-2|-|TRBJ2-1
CASSLERQFPEQFF
TGTGCCAGCAGCTTAGAAAGGCAGTTCCCTGAGCAGTTCTTC
>-|TRBV7-2|-|TRBJ1-5
CASSPAGVSNSNQPQHF
TGTGCCAGCAGCCCGGCAGGGGTCTCCAATAGCAATCAGCCCCAGCATTTT
>-|TRBV4-1|-|TRBJ2-3
CASSQSSGSGRDTQYF
TGCGCCAGCAGCCAATCATCCGGGAGTGGCCGGGATACGCAGTATTTT
>-|TRBV16|-|TRBJ1-2
CASSQLVGADGYTF
TGTGCCAGCAGCCAATTAGTGGGGGCTGATGGCTACACCTTC
>-|TRBV11-2|-|TRBJ2-7
CASSPKGPYEQYF
TGTGCCAGCAGCCCCAAAGGACCTTACGAGCAGTACTTC
>-|TRBV7-8|once|TRBJ2-5
CASSLEMMVQTQYF
TGTGCCAGCAGCTTAGAAATGATGGTACAGACCCAGTACTTC
>-|TRBV7-9|-|TRBJ1-5
CASSLNPNQPQHF
TGTGCCAGCAGCTTAAACCCCAATCAGCCCCAGCATTTT
>-|TRBV27|-|TRBJ1-5
CASSLSSIRGPSNQPQHF
TGTGCCAGCAGTTTATCATCGATAAGGGGTCCTAGCAATCAGCCCCAGCATTTT
>-|TRBV2|-|TRBJ2-7
CASSEGGRGGSYEQYF
TGTGCCAGCAGTGAAGGGGGCAGGGGTGGCTCCTACGAGCAGTACTTC
>TRBD1|TRBV19|-|TRBJ1-2
CASSLRQGDGYTF
TGTGCCAGTAGTTTGCGACAGGGGGATGGCTACACCTTC
>-|TRBV6-1|few|TRBJ2-7
CASSEALYYEQYF
TGTGCCAGCAGTGAAGCGCTATACTACGAGCAGTACTTC
>TRBD2|TRBV28|-|TRBJ2-5
CASRGLGGVQETQYF
TGTGCCAGCAGGGGACTAGGAGGGGTCCAAGAGACCCAGTACTTC
>-|TRBV29-1|-|TRBJ2-1
CSVEATRPKAINEQFF
TGCAGCGTTGAAGCTACTCGGCCAAAAGCAATCAATGAGCAGTTCTTC
>-|TRBV28|-|TRBJ1-2
CASSSWGEQDYGYTF
TGTGCCAGCAGTTCATGGGGGGAGCAAGACTATGGCTACACCTTC
>TRBD2|TRBV7-9|-|TRBJ2-1
CASSPPTSLEQFF
TGTGCCAGCAGCCCACCGACTAGCCTTGAGCAGTTCTTC
>TRBD2|TRBV9|-|TRBJ2-2
CASSGQTSGTNTGELFF
TGTGCCAGCAGCGGTCAGACTAGCGGGACGAACACCGGGGAGCTGTTTTTT